These 2 T cell receptor beta chains were all obtained from the same sample, sequenced in a study of T-cell memory formation after mild COVID-19. TCRdb independently ran MiXCR on the 5' RACE reads; one entry per CDR3 protein. The sample has 350,000 or so distinct CDR3 sequences; approximately 22% are singletons. The sequencing input was PBMCs or a T cell subset sorted from them (not recorded which). The origin of the receptors is a man between 18 and 29 years old who had mild COVID-19 (a few samples of this study predate the infection). Cell type and time point are not known.

The chain is built from TRBV5-1 and TRBJ2-7; TRBD1 is a possible D gene (6 bases). Germline CDR1 is SGHRS and CDR2 is YFSETQ. The V gene lost 0 bases and the J gene lost 3 bases, with 22 bases spanning the gap. The CDR3 has 18 amino acids. The CDR3 DNA reads TGCGCCAGCAGCTTGGGCCCCCAATTGCCGGGACAAAGCTACGAGCAGTACGTC. Translating it yields CASSLGPQLPGQSYEQYV.

The genes are TRBV2 and TRBJ2-1; no clear D. V lost 2 bases and J lost 10, with 12 bases in between. This CDR3 spans 13 amino acids. Germline lookup yields CDR1 SNHLY and CDR2 FYNNEI. The CDR3 here is CASSERWLREQFF. The DNA of the CDR3 is TGTGCCAGCAGTGAAAGGTGGTTGAGGGAGCAGTTCTTC. The full variable domain, rest sourced from reference TRBV2 and TRBJ2-1, is EPEVTQTPSHQVTQMGQEVILRCVPISNHLYFYWYRQILGQKVEFLVSFYNNEISEKSEIFDDQFSVERPDGSNFTLKIRSTKLEDSAMYFCASSERWLREQFFGPGTRLTVL.